This TCR beta chain was sequenced during a study of OX40 agonist ivuxolimab in advanced cancers. Only in-frame clones appear in the TCRdb table, and some are missing; sequencing was by immunoSEQ multiplex PCR. The sample has tens of thousands of clones; roughly 85% are singletons. V lost 4 bases and J 6 bases, leaving 13 bases between the germline ends. Looked up from germline, CDR1 is LNHDA and CDR2 is SQIVND (reference sequence). The CDR3 is 15 amino acids. The receptor comes from an adult with an advanced solid tumor such as melanoma, head and neck, liver or kidney cancer. This sequence joins TRBV19 and TRBJ1-6; no firm D call. Sequenced material: CD4+ or CD8+ T cells sorted from blood, taken in a trial of the OX40 agonist ivuxolimab. The CDR3 is CASSTAGGFNSPLHF. CDR3 nucleotide sequence: TGTGCCAGTAGTACGGCAGGCGGATTTAATTCACCCCTCCACTTT. The variable domain in full, with the rest retrieved from reference TRBV19 and TRBJ1-6, is DGGITQSPKYLFRKEGQNVTLSCEQNLNHDAMYWYRQDPGQGLRLIYYSQIVNDFQKGDIAEGYSVSREKKESFPLTVTSAQKNPTAFYLCASSTAGGFNSPLHFGNGTRLTVT.